A single sample gave rise to the 32 T cell receptor beta chains below, sequenced in a study of neurological immune-mediated disorders. One entry per CDR3 protein results from TCRdb running MiXCR on the 5' RACE reads. The data show roughly 76,000 distinct CDR3 sequences, roughly an eighth seen once. The specimen was PBMCs. Receptor source: a woman between 50 and 59 years old in good health.

This clonotype has a count of ten or more. The chain employs TRBV5-1 and TRBJ2-1; TRBD1 or TRBD2 may be the D gene (5 bases each). The CDR3 covers 15 residues. CDR1 is SGHRS and CDR2 is YFSETQ in the germline V gene. V was shortened by 4 bases and J by 0 bases, with 11 bases between the two germline ends. CDR3 sequence reads: CASSPGDLSYNEQFF. For the CDR3, the DNA is TGCGCCAGCAGCCCTGGGGACCTCTCCTACAATGAGCAGTTCTTC.

There are many counts of this clonotype. V is TRBV14 and J is TRBJ2-7, with 8 bases identical to TRBD2. Per germline, CDR1 SGHDN and CDR2 FVKESK. Trimming took 0 bases from V and 3 from J; bases not matched to a gene: 10. This CDR3 is 17 amino acids long. In DNA, the CDR3 is TGTGCCAGCAGCCAAGAAGAAACTAGCGGTGCCCTCTACGAGCAGTACTTC. Translated, it gives CASSQEETSGALYEQYF.

This clonotype was observed many times. CDR3 nucleotides: TGTGCCAGCAGCTTAGGACGGGGCACTTCCTACGAGCAGTACTTC. This translates into CASSLGRGTSYEQYF. The chain is built from TRBV7-2 and TRBJ2-7; D possibly uses TRBD1 or TRBD2 (5 bases each). V lost 1 base to trimming and J lost 1 base, with 11 bases between them. This CDR3 spans 15 amino acids. Germline CDR1 is SGHTA and CDR2 is FQGNSA.

The rearrangement joins TRBV29-1 to TRBJ1-1; 7 nucleotides line up with TRBD1. Germline V gives CDR1 SQVTM, CDR2 ANQGSEA. V shed 6 bases and J 0 bases; nucleotides not matched to a gene: 4. The CDR3 loop spans 13 amino acids. The CDR3 DNA is TGCAGCGTCACTACAGGGGTGAACACTGAAGCTTTCTTT. It specifies CSVTTGVNTEAFF.

This clonotype was seen at least ten times. The chain uses TRBV3-1 and TRBJ1-2, with a tentative D call TRBD1 (5 bases). Trimming took off 2 bases at V and 4 bases at J, with 17 bases between the two ends. Germline V gene sequence: CDR1 LGHDT, CDR2 YNNKEL (reference sequence). CDR3 length: 16 amino acids. The CDR3: CASSQLDAGTGYGYTF. The CDR3 DNA follows: TGTGCCAGCAGCCAACTGGATGCCGGGACTGGCTATGGCTACACCTTC.

V usage is TRBV5-1 and J usage is TRBJ2-2, with 9 bases aligning to TRBD2. The length of the CDR3 is 16 residues. V shed 4 bases and J 5 bases; nucleotides not matched to a gene: 9. CDR1 is SGHRS, CDR2 YFSETQ, per germline. The DNA of the CDR3 is TGCGCCAGCAGCATTATAGCGGGAGACCCTACCGGGGAGCTGTTTTTT. Translation: CASSIIAGDPTGELFF. Together with reference TRBV5-1 and TRBJ2-2, the CDR3 gives the full variable domain: KAGVTQTPRYLIKTRGQQVTLSCSPISGHRSVSWYQQTPGQGLQFLFEYFSETQRNKGNFPGRFSGRQFSNSRSEMNVSTLELGDSALYLCASSIIAGDPTGELFFGEGSRLTVL.

Only one count was recorded for this clonotype. The chain recombines TRBV5-1 with TRBJ2-7; TRBD2 matches 10 bases. The CDR3 sequence is 15 residues long. The V segment lost 4 bases and the J segment 7 bases; nucleotides outside the gene matches: 11. CDR1 and CDR2 from the germline V gene are SGHRS and YFSETQ. CDR3 residues: CASSHRAGGTREQYF. CDR3 coding DNA: TGCGCCAGCAGCCACCGAGCGGGAGGGACGAGGGAGCAGTACTTC.

As regards this clonotype: A much more abundant neighbour one base away suggests this may be a read error. V and J are TRBV6-1 and TRBJ2-1; unclear D gene. Germline V gene sequence: CDR1 MNHNS, CDR2 SASEGT. The CDR3 runs to 12 residues. This CDR3 is CVSTPRLDEQFF. Written as DNA, the CDR3 is TGTGTCAGCACCCCACGCCTCGATGAGCAGTTCTTC.

The chain carries TRBV7-7 and TRBJ2-3; possibly TRBD1 for D (7 bases). Germline V lookup: CDR1 SSHAT, CDR2 FNYEAQ (reference sequence). The CDR3 contains 15 residues. Trimming shortened V by 5 bases and J by 2 bases, and 14 bases separated the two germline ends. The DNA of the CDR3 is TGTGCCAGCAGCCAGGGGGGACGGCTCACAGATACGCAGTATTTT. Translated, it gives CASSQGGRLTDTQYF.

This clonotype showed up many times. DNA for the CDR3: TGCAGTGCTAGGGCCGGGGGGGATGATACGCAGTATTTT. Residues: CSARAGGDDTQYF. The chain uses TRBV20-1 and TRBJ2-3; 8 nucleotides match TRBD2. Trimming took 3 bases from V and 6 from J; bases not matched to a gene: 5. The CDR3 loop spans 13 amino acids. In germline, CDR1 is DFQATT, CDR2 SNEGSKA (reference sequence).

The CDR3 sequence: CSAPKVGGYEQYF. In DNA, the CDR3 is TGCAGTGCCCCCAAGGTGGGGGGGTACGAGCAGTACTTC. The rearrangement links TRBV20-1 to TRBJ2-7; 7 bases are shared with TRBD2. CDR1 and CDR2 (germline): DFQATT, SNEGSKA (reference sequence). V lost 6 bases, J lost 4 bases, and 9 bases stayed unmatched. The length of the CDR3 is 13 residues.

This clonotype was seen at least ten times. This chain uses TRBV7-2 with TRBJ2-1, with D unclear. V lost 5 bases and J lost 9, with 14 bases in between. Germline-derived CDR1 and CDR2 are SGHTA and FQGNSA. This CDR3 comprises 13 residues. The CDR3 here is CASSPLRWSEQFF. The CDR3 DNA reads as TGTGCCAGCAGCCCCCTTAGGTGGAGTGAGCAGTTCTTC.

This clonotype has at least ten counts. The V call is TRBV5-1, the J call TRBJ2-5; D is possibly TRBD2 (5 bases). Deletions cut 6 bases from V and 0 bases from J, with 12 bases between. The CDR3 totals 14 residues. Germline V CDR1 and CDR2: SGHRS, YFSETQ. CDR3 nucleotide sequence: TGCGCCAGCACCCGGGGAGAATACCAAGAGACCCAGTACTTC. This sequence encodes CASTRGEYQETQYF.

This clonotype was seen repeatedly, ten times or more. The rearrangement uses TRBV12-3 or TRBV12-4 and TRBJ2-6; 9 nucleotides align to TRBD1. The V segment lost 6 bases and the J segment 0 bases; nucleotides outside the gene matches: 9. The CDR3 is 18 amino acids. CDR3 sequence: CASSQGQGRSSGANVLTF. Written as DNA, the CDR3 is TGTGCCAGCAGCCAGGGACAGGGCCGAAGCTCTGGGGCCAACGTCCTGACTTTC.

This clonotype has a count of ten or more. The chain couples TRBV28 to TRBJ2-5, with D perhaps TRBD1 or TRBD2 (7 bases each). The V end was cut by 6 bases, the J end by 8 bases, with 16 bases between. The CDR3 covers 13 residues. The germline V gene has CDR1 MDHEN and CDR2 SYDVKM. Here the CDR3 DNA reads TGTGCCAGCAGCCGGCAGGGGGAGGGAACCCAGTACTTC. Translating gives CASSRQGEGTQYF.

This rearrangement joins TRBV29-1 to TRBJ1-1, with no clear D. The V and J ends lost 4 bases and 3 bases respectively, with 3 bases between them. The CDR3 is 10 residues long. Per the germline V gene, CDR1 is SQVTM and CDR2 is ANQGSEA. The DNA for the CDR3 is TGCAGCGTTGGAGACACTGAAGCTTTCTTT. Its translation: CSVGDTEAFF. The full variable domain, its missing parts supplied by reference TRBV29-1 and TRBJ1-1, is SAVISQKPSRDICQRGTSLTIQCQVDSQVTMMFWYRQQPGQSLTLIATANQGSEATYESGFVIDKFPISRPNLTFSTLTVSNMSPEDSSIYLCSVGDTEAFFGQGTRLTVV.

This clonotype has ten or more counts. This chain uses TRBV12-5 with TRBJ2-2; 7 bases fit TRBD1. Per germline, CDR1 LGHNT and CDR2 FRNRAP. CDR3 length: 15 amino acids. The V segment lost 3 bases and the J segment 3 bases; nucleotides outside the gene matches: 4. The DNA for the CDR3 is TGTGCTAGTGGTTTCGGGGACAGAGACACCGGGGAGCTGTTTTTT. Encoded protein: CASGFGDRDTGELFF.

There are many counts of this clonotype. The chain couples TRBV5-1 to TRBJ2-7; no definite D call. Deletions cut 0 bases from V and 2 bases from J, with 9 bases between. This CDR3 has 14 residues. The germline CDR1 and CDR2 sequences are SGHRS and YFSETQ. The CDR3 reads CASSLVPGPYEQYF. The DNA of the CDR3 is TGCGCCAGCAGCTTGGTACCAGGCCCCTACGAGCAGTACTTC.

This clonotype was seen at least ten times. The gene calls are TRBV29-1 and TRBJ1-2, with D possibly being TRBD1 (6 bases). Germline CDR1 and CDR2: SQVTM and ANQGSEA. CDR3 length: 16 residues. The V gene lost 3 bases and the J gene lost 8 bases, with 25 bases spanning the gap. CDR3 protein: CSVDYLVEGVIGGYTF. The CDR3 DNA reads TGCAGCGTTGATTATCTGGTAGAGGGGGTGATCGGGGGCTACACCTTC.

This clonotype occurred many times. The chain employs TRBV6-1 and TRBJ2-5; D perhaps matches TRBD1 (5 bases). The germline gives CDR1 MNHNS, CDR2 SASEGT. The CDR3 loop spans 13 amino acids. V was cut by 7 bases and J by 4 bases, with 13 bases left in between. Here the CDR3 DNA reads TGTGCCAGCAAGAGGCAGGGCGGAGAGACCCAGTACTTC. Its protein product is CASKRQGGETQYF.

This clonotype was found many times. J is TRBJ1-2 and V is TRBV29-1; 7 bases agree with TRBD1. V was clipped by 6 bases and J by 7 bases; unmatched bases: 11. The CDR3 is made up of 13 amino acids. Per germline, CDR1 SQVTM and CDR2 ANQGSEA. The CDR3 region is CSVSVHDRAGYTF. The CDR3 region has the DNA TGCAGCGTCTCCGTACACGACAGGGCTGGCTACACCTTC.

This clonotype was recorded at least ten times. V and J are TRBV5-5 and TRBJ2-6; D gene unclear. Germline V gene data show CDR1 as SGHKS and CDR2 as YYEKEE (reference sequence). The CDR3 runs 15 residues. The V end was cut by 4 bases, the J end by 2 bases, with 10 bases between. The CDR3 is CASSGPLAGANVLTF. The DNA of the CDR3 is TGTGCCAGCAGCGGACCCCTCGCTGGGGCCAACGTCCTGACTTTC.

This clonotype was seen repeatedly, ten times or more. This chain links TRBV28 with TRBJ1-2, with D tentatively TRBD1 (5 bases). The CDR3 has 14 residues. With 5 bases removed from V and 5 bases from J, the gap between germline ends came to 15 bases. Germline V CDR1 and CDR2: MDHEN, SYDVKM. CDR3 DNA: TGTGCCAGCAGTAGGGGACGGCACCCATATGGCTACACCTTC. The encoded protein is CASSRGRHPYGYTF.

The rearrangement joins TRBV3-1 to TRBJ2-7; 7 bases line up with TRBD2. Germline V gene sequence: CDR1 LGHDT, CDR2 YNNKEL (reference sequence). V was clipped by 4 bases and J by 4 bases; unmatched bases: 10. The CDR3 runs to 15 residues. The CDR3 sequence is CASSPGGSPGYEQYF. CDR3 nucleotides: TGTGCCAGCAGCCCAGGCGGGAGTCCAGGGTACGAGCAGTACTTC.

This clonotype was counted many times. The V and J genes are TRBV7-8 and TRBJ2-1; maybe TRBD2 (6 bases). From germline, CDR1 is SGHVS and CDR2 FQNEAQ. With 4 bases removed from V and 4 bases from J, the gap between germline ends came to 17 bases. The CDR3 covers 16 residues. The CDR3 DNA is TGTGCCAGCAGCTCGCGGAGGGTTAGAGCTTACAATGAGCAGTTCTTC. Amino acids: CASSSRRVRAYNEQFF.

This clonotype has ten or more counts. The V call is TRBV20-1, the J call TRBJ1-5; maybe TRBD1 (5 bases). The CDR3 covers 13 residues. V lost 2 bases to trimming and J lost 7 bases, with 12 bases between them. Germline CDR1 DFQATT, CDR2 SNEGSKA (reference sequence). CDR3 protein: CSARPTGMQPQHF. CDR3 coding DNA: TGCAGTGCTAGACCAACAGGCATGCAGCCCCAGCATTTT.

The table lists this clonotype with many counts. The chain links TRBV7-9 to TRBJ1-1, with D uncertain. This CDR3 region has 12 residues. CDR1 is SEHNR and CDR2 is FQNEAQ in the germline V gene (reference sequence). V lost 1 base and J 8 bases, leaving 8 bases between the germline ends. CDR3 residues: CASSLVRIEAFF. DNA of the CDR3: TGTGCCAGCAGCTTAGTTCGGATAGAAGCTTTCTTT.

Ten or more counts support this clonotype. The CDR3 sequence: CASSGRQPMAFF. The CDR3 DNA reads TGTGCCAGCAGCGGACGACAGCCTATGGCTTTCTTT. The chain is built from TRBV3-1 and TRBJ1-1, with D possibly matching TRBD1 (5 bases). The CDR3 sequence is 12 residues long. Germline assignment: CDR1 LGHDT and CDR2 YNNKEL (reference sequence). The germline V and J ends were trimmed by 5 bases and 11 bases, with 15 bases remaining between them.

This clonotype was observed at least ten times. This chain connects TRBV7-2 to TRBJ2-2; no clear D gene. Germline V gene sequence: CDR1 SGHTA, CDR2 FQGNSA. CDR3 length: 14 residues. With 1 base removed from V and 4 bases from J, the gap between germline ends came to 7 bases. The CDR3 nucleotides read TGTGCCAGCAGCTTAGTAGCTTCCACCGGGGAGCTGTTTTTT. It is translated as CASSLVASTGELFF.

This clonotype appeared a few times. The chain is built from TRBV28 and TRBJ2-7, with D tentatively TRBD1 or TRBD2 (5 bases each). V gave up 8 bases and J gave up 0 bases, with 8 bases separating them. Germline-derived CDR1 and CDR2 are MDHEN and SYDVKM. This CDR3 has 12 amino acids. For the CDR3, the DNA is TGTGCCAGCGGGGGAAGCTCCTACGAGCAGTACTTC. Translation gives CASGGSSYEQYF.

V gene TRBV6-6 combines with J gene TRBJ2-5; no definite D call. The germline gives CDR1 MNHNY, CDR2 SVGAGI (reference sequence). The V and J ends lost 4 bases and 4 bases respectively, with 10 bases between them. This CDR3 contains 13 residues. The CDR3 reads CASSSVRGETQYF. In nucleotides, the CDR3 is TGTGCCAGCAGTTCCGTACGAGGAGAGACCCAGTACTTC.

The rearrangement joins TRBV5-1 to TRBJ2-1; 8 bases are a match to TRBD2. V shed 3 bases, J shed 9 bases, and the junction held 14 bases outside the gene matches. The CDR3 loop spans 16 amino acids. Germline V gene data show CDR1 as SGHRS and CDR2 as YFSETQ. This chain's CDR3 is CASSWGSAGEGSEQFF. CDR3 sequence (DNA): TGCGCCAGCAGCTGGGGGTCAGCGGGGGAGGGCAGTGAGCAGTTCTTC.